The next 16 T cell receptor beta chains were all read from a single sample in a study of blood T cell repertoires in COVID-19. Here immunoSEQ multiplex PCR was the method, and the copy in TCRdb shows in-frame clones only, minus some. This table has hundreds of thousands of clones, about 90% appearing once. The sample comprised PBMCs or T cells enriched from blood (not recorded which). These receptor sequences come from a woman in her fifties or sixties with acute COVID-19.

The J gene is TRBJ2-6, the V gene TRBV4-1; TRBD1 is a possible D gene (6 bases). This CDR3 contains 17 residues. Germline V CDR1 and CDR2: MGHRA, YSYEKL. V dropped 5 bases and J dropped 2 bases, with 16 bases sitting between them. The CDR3 nucleotides read TGCGCCAGCAGCAAAAGCGGAACAGGGACTGGGGCCAACGTCCTGACTTTC. Translation: CASSKSGTGTGANVLTF.

CDR3: CASSSLVLGEVNTEAFF. CDR3 in DNA: TGTGCCAGCAGTTCACTTGTCTTGGGGGAGGTGAACACTGAAGCTTTCTTT. The chain couples TRBV28 to TRBJ1-1; D perhaps matches TRBD1 (5 bases). Germline V gene data show CDR1 as MDHEN and CDR2 as SYDVKM. Trimming shortened V by 4 bases and J by 0 bases, and 18 bases separated the two germline ends. This CDR3 contains 17 residues. Combining the CDR3 with reference TRBV28 and TRBJ1-1 gives the whole variable domain DVKVTQSSRYLVKRTGEKVFLECVQDMDHENMFWYRQDPGLGLRLIYFSYDVKMKEKGDIPEGYSVSREKKERFSLILESASTNQTSMYLCASSSLVLGEVNTEAFFGQGTRLTVV.

The chain couples TRBV4-3 to TRBJ2-2, with D possibly TRBD1 on 5 matching bases. This CDR3 comprises 13 residues. V was shortened by 0 bases and J by 6 bases, with 5 bases between the two germline ends. Germline V gene data show CDR1 as LGHNA and CDR2 as YSLEER. Here the CDR3 reads CASSQDRAGELFF. The CDR3 DNA is TGCGCCAGCAGCCAAGACAGGGCCGGGGAGCTGTTTTTT.

The chain is built from TRBV7-2 and TRBJ1-6; 12 bases align to TRBD1. The trim removed 5 bases at V and 14 bases at J, leaving 7 bases unmatched. This CDR3 comprises 14 residues. The germline V gene encodes CDR1 SGHTA and CDR2 FQGNSA. CDR3 loop: CASSARDRGLTLHF. For the CDR3, the DNA is TGTGCCAGCAGCGCCCGGGACAGGGGGCTAACCCTCCACTTT.

The V call is TRBV3-1 (or the pseudogene TRBV3-2), the J call TRBJ2-1; perhaps TRBD2 as D (6 bases). The ends were cut back, 0 bases at V and 5 bases at J, with 17 bases in the middle. CDR1 and CDR2 (germline): LGHDT, YNNKEL (reference sequence). This CDR3 contains 17 residues. CDR3 in DNA: TGTGCCAGCAGCCAAGATCAAGTGGACTATTACAACAATGAGCAGTTCTTC. This sequence encodes CASSQDQVDYYNNEQFF.

The rearrangement links TRBV18 to TRBJ2-1; maybe TRBD1 (7 bases). Germline V gene data show CDR1 as KGHSH and CDR2 as LQKENI. The CDR3 has 14 residues. Trimming took 3 bases from V and 10 from J, leaving 16 bases between them. This CDR3 reads CASSPLPGGREQFF. The CDR3, as DNA: TGTGCCAGCTCACCCCTGCCAGGGGGGCGGGAGCAGTTCTTC.

This chain links TRBV14 with TRBJ2-1; 13 positions agree with TRBD2. Germline trimming cut 4 bases from V and 4 bases from J; bases unmatched to any gene: 1. There are 15 residues in the CDR3. Germline lookup yields CDR1 SGHDN and CDR2 FVKESK. The CDR3, as DNA: TGTGCCAGCAGCCGGACTAGCGGGGGATACAATGAGCAGTTCTTC. Its translation is CASSRTSGGYNEQFF.

The chain recombines TRBV5-4 with TRBJ2-1, with TRBD2 identical over 8 bases. Germline CDR1 is SGHNT and CDR2 is YYREEE (reference sequence). The CDR3 has 15 amino acids. V was pared by 4 bases and J by 3 bases, with 6 bases of the junction left unmatched. The CDR3 loop reads CASSVAGTYYNEQFF. The CDR3 DNA sequence: TGTGCCAGCAGCGTAGCGGGAACGTACTACAATGAGCAGTTCTTC.

A single count supports this clone. The rearrangement joins TRBV11-3 to TRBJ2-3, with 8 bases that match TRBD2. The ends lost 4 bases at V and 5 bases at J; junction bases unmatched: 5. CDR1 is SGHNT and CDR2 is YENEEA in the germline V gene. CDR3 size: 14 residues. In DNA, the CDR3 is TGTGCCAGCAGCTGGAGCGGGAGTCAAGATACGCAGTATTTT. This codes for CASSWSGSQDTQYF.

CDR3: CASSQGVQALHF. CDR3 nucleotide sequence: TGTGCCAGCAGCCAAGGAGTACAGGCCCTCCACTTT. The rearrangement joins TRBV3-1 (or the pseudogene TRBV3-2) to TRBJ1-6; D possibly corresponds to TRBD1 (5 bases). The germline V and J ends were trimmed by 1 base and 14 bases, with 9 bases remaining between them. Looked up from germline, CDR1 is LGHDT and CDR2 is YNNKEL (reference sequence). The CDR3 totals 12 residues.

The chain combines TRBV13 with TRBJ2-7; tentative D call: TRBD1 (6 bases). V lost 4 bases to trimming and J lost 0 bases, with 13 bases between them. The germline V gene encodes CDR1 PRHDT and CDR2 FYEKMQ (reference sequence). This CDR3 is built from 15 residues. The CDR3 here is CASSSPTGLSYEQYF. Here the CDR3 DNA reads TGTGCCAGCAGCTCCCCTACAGGGCTCTCCTACGAGCAGTACTTC.

V gene TRBV4-1 combines with J gene TRBJ2-4; tentative D call: TRBD2 (5 bases). The CDR3 has 16 amino acids. Germline values: CDR1 MGHRA, CDR2 YSYEKL. V lost 4 bases and J lost 8, with 21 bases in between. The CDR3 nucleotides read TGCGCCAGCAGCCCCCTCGTGATAACTAGAAGGGACATTCAGTACTTC. Amino acids: CASSPLVITRRDIQYF.

The genes are TRBV5-1 and TRBJ1-4, with 9 bases aligning to TRBD1. The CDR3 covers 16 residues. With V trimmed by 0 bases and J by 5 bases, 5 bases remained unmatched. In germline, CDR1 is SGHRS, CDR2 YFSETQ. In nucleotides, the CDR3 is TGCGCCAGCAGCTTGGGATACAGGGGGCCAAATGAAAAACTGTTTTTT. Translation gives CASSLGYRGPNEKLFF.

This chain connects TRBV7-2 to TRBJ2-3; 10 bases line up with TRBD2. V dropped 5 bases and J dropped 6; count of bases not matched to a gene: 11. Germline CDR1 reads SGHTA; CDR2 reads FQGNSA. The length of the CDR3 is 16 residues. CDR3 protein: CASSEIAGGEADTQYF. In nucleotides, the CDR3 is TGTGCCAGCAGCGAAATAGCGGGAGGCGAAGCGGATACGCAGTATTTT.

With respect to this clone: Other DNA sequences in the sample encode the same CDR3. The chain links TRBV5-1 to TRBJ2-2; TRBD1 matches at 7 bases. Unmatched junction bases numbered 3, after V lost 4 bases and J lost 0 bases. CDR1 and CDR2 from the germline V gene are SGHRS and YFSETQ. There are 15 residues in the CDR3. CDR3 nucleotides: TGCGCCAGCAGCCCGGGACAGACGAACACCGGGGAGCTGTTTTTT. It yields the protein CASSPGQTNTGELFF.

J is TRBJ2-7 and V is TRBV13; TRBD1 matches 10 bases. The CDR3 covers 16 residues. The germline V gene encodes CDR1 PRHDT and CDR2 FYEKMQ (reference sequence). With V trimmed by 5 bases and J by 2 bases, 9 bases remained unmatched. The CDR3 spells CASSPRTGGGTYEQYF. The CDR3 DNA reads TGTGCCAGCAGCCCTCGGACAGGGGGAGGGACCTACGAGCAGTACTTC.